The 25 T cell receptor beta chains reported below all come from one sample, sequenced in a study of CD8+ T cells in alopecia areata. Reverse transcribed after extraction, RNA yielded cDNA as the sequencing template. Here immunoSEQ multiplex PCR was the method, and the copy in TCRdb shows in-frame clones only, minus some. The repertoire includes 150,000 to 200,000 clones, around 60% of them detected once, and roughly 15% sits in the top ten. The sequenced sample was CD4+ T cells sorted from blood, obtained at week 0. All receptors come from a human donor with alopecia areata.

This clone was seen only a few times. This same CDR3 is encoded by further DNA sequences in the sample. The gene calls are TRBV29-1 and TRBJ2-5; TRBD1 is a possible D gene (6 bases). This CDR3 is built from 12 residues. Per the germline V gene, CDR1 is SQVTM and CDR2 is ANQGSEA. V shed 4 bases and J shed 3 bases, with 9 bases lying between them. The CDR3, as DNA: TGCAGCGTTGTAGGGGGTGAAGAGACCCAGTACTTC. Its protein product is CSVVGGEETQYF.

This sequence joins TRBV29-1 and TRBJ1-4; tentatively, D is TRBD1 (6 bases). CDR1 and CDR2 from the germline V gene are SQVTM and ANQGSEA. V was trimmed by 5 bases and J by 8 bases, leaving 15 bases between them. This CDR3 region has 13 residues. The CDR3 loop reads CSVFEGGGEKLFF. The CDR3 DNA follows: TGCAGCGTTTTCGAAGGGGGAGGCGAAAAACTGTTTTTT.

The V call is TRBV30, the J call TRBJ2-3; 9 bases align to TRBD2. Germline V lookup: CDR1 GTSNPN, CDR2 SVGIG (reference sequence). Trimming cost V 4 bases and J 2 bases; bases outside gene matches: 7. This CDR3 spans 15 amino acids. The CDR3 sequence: CAWNTAGGDTDTQYF. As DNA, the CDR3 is TGTGCCTGGAATACGGCGGGGGGGGACACAGATACGCAGTATTTT.

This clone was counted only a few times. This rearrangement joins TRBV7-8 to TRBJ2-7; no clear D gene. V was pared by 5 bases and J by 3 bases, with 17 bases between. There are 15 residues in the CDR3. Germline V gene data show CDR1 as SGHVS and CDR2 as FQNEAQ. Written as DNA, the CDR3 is TGTGCCAGCAGCCCCAACCAGGTTAGCCTCTACGAGCAGTACTTC. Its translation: CASSPNQVSLYEQYF.

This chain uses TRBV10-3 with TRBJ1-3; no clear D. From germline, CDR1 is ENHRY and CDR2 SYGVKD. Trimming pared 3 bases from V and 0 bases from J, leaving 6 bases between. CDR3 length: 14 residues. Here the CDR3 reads CAISDLTSGNTIYF. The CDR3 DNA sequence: TGTGCCATCAGTGATTTGACCTCTGGAAACACCATATATTTT.

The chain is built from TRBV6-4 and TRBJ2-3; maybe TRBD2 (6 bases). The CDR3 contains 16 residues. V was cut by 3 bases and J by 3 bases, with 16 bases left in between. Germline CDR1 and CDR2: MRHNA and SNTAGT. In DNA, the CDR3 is TGTGCCAGCAGTGATTGGACTACCCCCCAAACAGATACGCAGTATTTT. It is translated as CASSDWTTPQTDTQYF.

The CDR3 DNA follows: TGCGCCAGCAGCCAAGGCCCCTACGGGGAGACCCAGTACTTC. Translation: CASSQGPYGETQYF. The chain combines TRBV4-1 with TRBJ2-5; D is unclear. Germline-derived CDR1 and CDR2 are MGHRA and YSYEKL. Trimming shortened V by 1 base and J by 5 bases, and 11 bases separated the two germline ends. The CDR3 extends over 14 amino acids.

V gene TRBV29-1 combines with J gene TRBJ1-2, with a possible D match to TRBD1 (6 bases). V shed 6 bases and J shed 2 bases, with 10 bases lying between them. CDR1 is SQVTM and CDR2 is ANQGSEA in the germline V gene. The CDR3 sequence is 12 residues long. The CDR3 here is CSVHTGNYGYTF. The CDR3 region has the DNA TGCAGCGTCCACACAGGGAACTATGGCTACACCTTC.

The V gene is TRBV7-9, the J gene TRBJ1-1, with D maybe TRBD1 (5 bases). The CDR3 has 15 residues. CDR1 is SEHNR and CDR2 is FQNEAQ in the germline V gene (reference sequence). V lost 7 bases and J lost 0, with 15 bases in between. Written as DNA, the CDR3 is TGTGCCAGCACCACCCTGGAGGGGCTGAACACTGAAGCTTTCTTT. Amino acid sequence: CASTTLEGLNTEAFF.

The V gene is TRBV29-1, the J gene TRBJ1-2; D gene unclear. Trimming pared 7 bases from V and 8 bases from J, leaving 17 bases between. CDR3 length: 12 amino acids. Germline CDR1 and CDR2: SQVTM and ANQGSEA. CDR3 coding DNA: TGCAGCGACCGAGGCTATGGCTTCGGCTACACCTTC. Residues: CSDRGYGFGYTF. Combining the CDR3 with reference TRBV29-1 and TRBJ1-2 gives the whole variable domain SAVISQKPSRDICQRGTSLTIQCQVDSQVTMMFWYRQQPGQSLTLIATANQGSEATYESGFVIDKFPISRPNLTFSTLTVSNMSPEDSSIYLCSDRGYGFGYTFGSGTRLTVV.

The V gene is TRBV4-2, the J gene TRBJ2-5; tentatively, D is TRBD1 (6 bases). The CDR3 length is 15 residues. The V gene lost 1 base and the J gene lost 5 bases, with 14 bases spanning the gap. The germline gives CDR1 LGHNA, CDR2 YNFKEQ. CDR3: CASSQVARGSETQYF. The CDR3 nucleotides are TGTGCCAGCAGCCAAGTAGCGAGGGGGTCGGAGACCCAGTACTTC.

The CDR3 DNA is TGTGCCTGGGCCCCCCATGTCTCTCCCTACGAGCAGTACTTC. Residues: CAWAPHVSPYEQYF. The chain links TRBV30 to TRBJ2-7; D is undetermined. Trimming removed 5 bases from V and 2 bases from J, with 16 bases in between. Germline V gene sequence: CDR1 GTSNPN, CDR2 SVGIG (reference sequence). This CDR3 is built from 14 residues.

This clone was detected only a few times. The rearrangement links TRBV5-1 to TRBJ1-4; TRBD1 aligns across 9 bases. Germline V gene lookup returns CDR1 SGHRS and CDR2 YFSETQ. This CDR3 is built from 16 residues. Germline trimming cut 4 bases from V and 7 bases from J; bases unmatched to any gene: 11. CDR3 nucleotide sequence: TGCGCCAGCAGCCGAACACCGGGACAGGGTACTGAAAAACTGTTTTTT. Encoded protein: CASSRTPGQGTEKLFF.

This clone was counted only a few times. The DNA of the CDR3 is TGTGCCAGTAGTGTCCTCTTGTCTGGGGCCAACGTCCTGACTTTC. Translation gives CASSVLLSGANVLTF. The V call is TRBV19, the J call TRBJ2-6; no reliable D call. V shed 5 bases and J shed 1 base, with 9 bases lying between them. This CDR3 has 15 residues. From germline, CDR1 is LNHDA and CDR2 SQIVND (reference sequence). The whole variable domain, filled in from reference TRBV19 and TRBJ2-6, reads DGGITQSPKYLFRKEGQNVTLSCEQNLNHDAMYWYRQDPGQGLRLIYYSQIVNDFQKGDIAEGYSVSREKKESFPLTVTSAQKNPTAFYLCASSVLLSGANVLTFGAGSRLTVL.

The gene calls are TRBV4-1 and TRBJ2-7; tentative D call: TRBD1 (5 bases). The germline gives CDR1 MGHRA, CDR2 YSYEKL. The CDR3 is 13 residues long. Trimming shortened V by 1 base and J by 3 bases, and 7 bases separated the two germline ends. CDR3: CASSQGGNYEQYF. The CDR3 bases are TGCGCCAGCAGCCAAGGGGGCAACTACGAGCAGTACTTC.

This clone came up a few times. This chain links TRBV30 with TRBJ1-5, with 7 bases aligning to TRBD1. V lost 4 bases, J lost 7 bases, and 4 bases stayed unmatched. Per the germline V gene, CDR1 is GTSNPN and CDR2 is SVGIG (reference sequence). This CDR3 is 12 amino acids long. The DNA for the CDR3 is TGTGCCTGGACCCAGGGGGACCAGCCCCAGCATTTT. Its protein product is CAWTQGDQPQHF.

CDR3 coding DNA: TGTGCCAGCAGCGGGGATCATAACTATGGCTACACCTTC. It specifies CASSGDHNYGYTF. V gene TRBV5-4 combines with J gene TRBJ1-2; D call uncertain. V gave up 4 bases and J gave up 1 base, with 8 bases separating them. The CDR3 totals 13 residues. Looked up from germline, CDR1 is SGHNT and CDR2 is YYREEE (reference sequence).

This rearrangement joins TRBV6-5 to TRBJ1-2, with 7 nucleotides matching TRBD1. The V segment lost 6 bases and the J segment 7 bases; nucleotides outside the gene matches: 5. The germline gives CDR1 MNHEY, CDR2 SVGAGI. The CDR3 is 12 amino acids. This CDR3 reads CASSRGGSGYTF. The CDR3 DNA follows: TGTGCCAGCAGCAGGGGGGGGTCTGGCTACACCTTC.

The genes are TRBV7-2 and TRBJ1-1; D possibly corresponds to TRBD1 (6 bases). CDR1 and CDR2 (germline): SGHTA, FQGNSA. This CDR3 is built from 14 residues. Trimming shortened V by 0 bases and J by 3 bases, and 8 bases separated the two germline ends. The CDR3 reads CASSLAAGDTEAFF. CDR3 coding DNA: TGTGCCAGCAGCTTAGCAGCAGGGGACACTGAAGCTTTCTTT.

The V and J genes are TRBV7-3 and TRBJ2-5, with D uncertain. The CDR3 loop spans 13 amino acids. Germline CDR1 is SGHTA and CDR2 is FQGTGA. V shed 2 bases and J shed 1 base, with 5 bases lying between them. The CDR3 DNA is TGTGCCAGCAGCTTATCAATCCAAGAGACCCAGTACTTC. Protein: CASSLSIQETQYF.

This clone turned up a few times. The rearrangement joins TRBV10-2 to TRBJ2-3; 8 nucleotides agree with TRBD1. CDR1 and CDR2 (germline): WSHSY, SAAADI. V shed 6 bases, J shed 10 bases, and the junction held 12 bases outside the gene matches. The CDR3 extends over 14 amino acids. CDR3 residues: CASRRTGPGAAQYF. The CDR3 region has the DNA TGCGCCAGCAGGAGGACAGGGCCAGGGGCCGCGCAGTATTTT.

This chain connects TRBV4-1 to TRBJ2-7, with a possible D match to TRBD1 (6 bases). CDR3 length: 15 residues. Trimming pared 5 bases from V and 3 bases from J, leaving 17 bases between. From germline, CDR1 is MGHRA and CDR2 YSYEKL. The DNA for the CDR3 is TGCGCCAGCAGCAAACTCACAGGGTCGGGCTACGAGCAGTACTTC. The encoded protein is CASSKLTGSGYEQYF.

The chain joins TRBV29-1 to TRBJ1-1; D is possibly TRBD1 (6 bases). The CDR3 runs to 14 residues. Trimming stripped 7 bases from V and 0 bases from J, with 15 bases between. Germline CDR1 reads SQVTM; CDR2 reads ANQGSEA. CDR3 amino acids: CSASLGGVNTEAFF. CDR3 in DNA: TGCAGCGCCTCCTTAGGGGGGGTGAACACTGAAGCTTTCTTT.

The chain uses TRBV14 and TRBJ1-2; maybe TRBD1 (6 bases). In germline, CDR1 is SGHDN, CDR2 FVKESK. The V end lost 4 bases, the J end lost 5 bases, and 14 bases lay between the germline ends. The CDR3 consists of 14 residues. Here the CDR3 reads CASSPQGLRYGYTF. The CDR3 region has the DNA TGTGCCAGCAGCCCACAGGGATTACGTTATGGCTACACCTTC.

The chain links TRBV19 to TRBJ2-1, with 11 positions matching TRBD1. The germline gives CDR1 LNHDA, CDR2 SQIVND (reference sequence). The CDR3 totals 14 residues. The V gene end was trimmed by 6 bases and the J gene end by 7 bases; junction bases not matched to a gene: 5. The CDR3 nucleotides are TGTGCCAGTAGGCTCCGGGACAGGGGGAATGAGCAGTTCTTC. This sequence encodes CASRLRDRGNEQFF. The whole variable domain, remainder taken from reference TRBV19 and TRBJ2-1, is DGGITQSPKYLFRKEGQNVTLSCEQNLNHDAMYWYRQDPGQGLRLIYYSQIVNDFQKGDIAEGYSVSREKKESFPLTVTSAQKNPTAFYLCASRLRDRGNEQFFGPGTRLTVL.